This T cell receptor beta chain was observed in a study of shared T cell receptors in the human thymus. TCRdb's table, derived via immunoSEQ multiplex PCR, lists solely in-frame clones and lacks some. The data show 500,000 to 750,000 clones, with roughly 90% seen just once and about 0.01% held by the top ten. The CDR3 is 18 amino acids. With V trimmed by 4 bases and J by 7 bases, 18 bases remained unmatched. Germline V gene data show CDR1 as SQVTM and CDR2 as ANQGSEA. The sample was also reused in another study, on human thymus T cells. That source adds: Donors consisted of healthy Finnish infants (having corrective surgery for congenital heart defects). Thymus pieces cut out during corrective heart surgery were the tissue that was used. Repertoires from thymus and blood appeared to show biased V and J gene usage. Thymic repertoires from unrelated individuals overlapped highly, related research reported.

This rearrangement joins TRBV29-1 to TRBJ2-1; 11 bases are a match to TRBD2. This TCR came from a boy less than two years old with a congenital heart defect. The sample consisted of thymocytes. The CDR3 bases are TGCAGCGTTGGACCCCCCCCCTTTACTAGCGGGAGTCTGAATGAGCAGTTCTTC. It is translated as CSVGPPPFTSGSLNEQFF.